Listed below are T cell receptor beta chains from one sample, sequenced in a study of tumor-infiltrating lymphocytes in primary liver carcinoma. Via MiXCR, TCRdb re-called the multiplex PCR reads, giving one row per CDR3 protein. This table holds 99,000 or so distinct CDR3 sequences, around three quarters found once. Sequencing was done on a sample of liver tumor tissue from sampling region 5. The receptors come from a woman aged 55-69 years with primary liver carcinoma and hepatitis B virus infection. CDR3s include the opening cysteine and the closing phenylalanine or tryptophan. D genes are given only for firm matches. Some rows have no size entry. The others give once, few or many, or a class for an expanded clone.

TRBV29-1	TRBD1	TRBJ2-1	once	TGCTGTGTTGAAGGGGGACAGGGGGCGAATGAGCTGTTCTTC	CCVEGGQGANELFF
TRBV10-3	-	TRBJ1-6	-	TGTTCCATCAGTGTAGCGCCCCTAGGTTCACCCCTCCACTTT	CSISVAPLGSPLHF
TRBV10-3	-	TRBJ1-4	many	TGTGCCACGGCAGGATCTAATGAAAAACTGTTTTTT	CATAGSNEKLFF
TRBV29-1	-	TRBJ2-7	-	TGCAGCCTTTCTAGATCCGAATTTTACGAGCAGTACTTT	CSLSRSEFYEQYF
TRBV6-4	-	TRBJ1-1	few	TGTGCCAGCAGCCCGGGCCCCATGAACACTGGAGCTTTCTTT	CASSPGPMNTGAFF
TRBV7-3	-	TRBJ1-1	many	TGTGCCACCATAATAGGAAGGACTGAAGCTTTCTTT	CATIIGRTEAFF
TRBV18	-	TRBJ2-2	-	TGTGCCAGCTCACCTCGGTCGGCGAACATCGGGGAGCTGTTTTTT	CASSPRSANIGELFF
TRBV6-1	-	TRBJ1-6	many	TGTGCCAGCAGTGGCGGGAACTATAATTCACCCCTCCACTTT	CASSGGNYNSPLHF
TRBV12-5	TRBD1	TRBJ1-6	-	TGTGCTAGTGGCACGGACAGGGGTACACCCTTCCACTTC	CASGTDRGTPFHF
TRBV11-2	TRBD1	TRBJ1-2	medium-sized	TGTGCCAGCAGCTTAGCGGGACAGGACTATGGCTACACCTTC	CASSLAGQDYGYTF